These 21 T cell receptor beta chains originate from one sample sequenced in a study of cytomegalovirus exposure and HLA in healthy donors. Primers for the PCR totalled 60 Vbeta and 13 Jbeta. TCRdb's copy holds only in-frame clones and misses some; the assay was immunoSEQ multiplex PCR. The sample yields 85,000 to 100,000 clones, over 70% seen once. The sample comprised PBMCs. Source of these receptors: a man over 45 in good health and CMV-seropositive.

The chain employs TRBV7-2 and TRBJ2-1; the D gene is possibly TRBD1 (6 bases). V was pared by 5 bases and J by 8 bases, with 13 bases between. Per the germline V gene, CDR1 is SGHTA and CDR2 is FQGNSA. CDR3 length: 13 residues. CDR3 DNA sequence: TGTGCCAGCAGCCGACTAAAGGGGGATGAGCAGTTCTTC. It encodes CASSRLKGDEQFF.

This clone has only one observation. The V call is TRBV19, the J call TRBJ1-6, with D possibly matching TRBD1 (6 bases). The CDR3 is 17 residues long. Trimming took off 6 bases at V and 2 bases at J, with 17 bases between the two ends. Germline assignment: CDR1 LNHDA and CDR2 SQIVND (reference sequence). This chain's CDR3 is CASRSQGYRTYNSPLHF. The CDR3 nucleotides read TGTGCCAGTAGGTCCCAGGGGTATAGGACCTATAATTCACCCCTCCACTTT.

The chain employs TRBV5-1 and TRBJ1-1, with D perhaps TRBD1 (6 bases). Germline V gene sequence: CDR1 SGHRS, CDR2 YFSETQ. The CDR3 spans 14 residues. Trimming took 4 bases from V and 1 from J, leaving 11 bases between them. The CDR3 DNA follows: TGCGCCAGCAGCCCGGGACACCAGAACACTGAAGCTTTCTTT. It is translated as CASSPGHQNTEAFF.

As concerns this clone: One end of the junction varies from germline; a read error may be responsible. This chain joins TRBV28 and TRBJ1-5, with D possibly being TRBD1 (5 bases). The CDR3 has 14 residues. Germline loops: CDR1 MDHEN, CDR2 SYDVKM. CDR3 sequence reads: CASSRGLSNQPQNF. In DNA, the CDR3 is TGTGCCAGCAGCCGGGGACTGAGCAATCAGCCCCAGAATTTT.

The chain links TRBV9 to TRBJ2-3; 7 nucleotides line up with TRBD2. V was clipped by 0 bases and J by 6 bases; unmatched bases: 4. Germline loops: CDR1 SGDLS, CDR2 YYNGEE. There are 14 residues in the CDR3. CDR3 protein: CASSVGLAADTQYF. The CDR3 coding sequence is TGTGCCAGCAGCGTAGGACTAGCAGCGGATACGCAGTATTTT.

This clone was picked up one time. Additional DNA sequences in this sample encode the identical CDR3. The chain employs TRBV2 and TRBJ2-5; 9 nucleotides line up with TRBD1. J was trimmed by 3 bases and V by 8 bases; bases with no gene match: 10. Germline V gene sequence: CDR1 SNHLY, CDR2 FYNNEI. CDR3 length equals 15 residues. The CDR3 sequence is CASVGQGQGEETQYF. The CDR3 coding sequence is TGTGCCAGCGTTGGACAGGGGCAAGGTGAAGAGACCCAGTACTTC.

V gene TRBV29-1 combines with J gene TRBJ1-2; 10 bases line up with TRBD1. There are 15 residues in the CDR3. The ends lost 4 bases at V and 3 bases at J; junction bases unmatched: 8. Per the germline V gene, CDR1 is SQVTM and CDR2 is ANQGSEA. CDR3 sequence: CSVGDRQGAYYGYTF. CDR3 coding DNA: TGCAGCGTTGGAGATAGACAGGGGGCTTACTATGGCTACACCTTC.

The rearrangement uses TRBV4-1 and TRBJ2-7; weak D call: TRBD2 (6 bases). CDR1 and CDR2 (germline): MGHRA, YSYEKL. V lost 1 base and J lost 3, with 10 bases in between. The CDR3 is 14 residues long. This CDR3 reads CASSQATGVYEQYF. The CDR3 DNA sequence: TGCGCCAGCAGCCAAGCCACGGGGGTCTACGAGCAGTACTTC.

CDR3: CASTQNYEQYF. CDR3 DNA: TGTGCCAGCACTCAGAACTACGAGCAGTACTTC. The chain is built from TRBV6-6 and TRBJ2-5; D is unclear. Near its end, the DNA agrees better with TRBJ2-7, so the J call may be wrong. This CDR3 comprises 11 residues. Germline V gene sequence: CDR1 MNHNY, CDR2 SVGAGI (reference sequence).

The CDR3 protein is CASSLIQGFQGETQYF. The CDR3, as DNA: TGTGCCAGCAGCCTTATCCAGGGTTTCCAAGGGGAGACCCAGTACTTC. J is TRBJ2-5 and V is TRBV7-2; perhaps TRBD1 as D (5 bases). The germline V gene has CDR1 SGHTA and CDR2 FQGNSA. Trimming left V 5 bases short and J 5 bases short, with 21 bases between. The CDR3 covers 16 residues. Full variable domain (rest looked up from reference TRBV7-2 and TRBJ2-5): GAGVSQSPSNKVTEKGKDVELRCDPISGHTALYWYRQSLGQGLEFLIYFQGNSAPDKSGLPSDRFSAERTGGSVSTLTIQRTQQEDSAVYLCASSLIQGFQGETQYFGPGTRLLVL.

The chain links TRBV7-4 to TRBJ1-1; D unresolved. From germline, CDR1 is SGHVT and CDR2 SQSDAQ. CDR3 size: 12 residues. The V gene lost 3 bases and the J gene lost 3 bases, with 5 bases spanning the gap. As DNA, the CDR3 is TGTGCCAGCAGCTTTGAGGACACTGAAGCTTTCTTT. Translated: CASSFEDTEAFF.

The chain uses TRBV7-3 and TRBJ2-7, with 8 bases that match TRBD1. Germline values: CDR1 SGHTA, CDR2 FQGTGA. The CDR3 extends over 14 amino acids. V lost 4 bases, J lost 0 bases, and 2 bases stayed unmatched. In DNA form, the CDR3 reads TGTGCCAGCAGCTCAGGGGGCGACTCCTACGAGCAGTACTTC. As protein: CASSSGGDSYEQYF.

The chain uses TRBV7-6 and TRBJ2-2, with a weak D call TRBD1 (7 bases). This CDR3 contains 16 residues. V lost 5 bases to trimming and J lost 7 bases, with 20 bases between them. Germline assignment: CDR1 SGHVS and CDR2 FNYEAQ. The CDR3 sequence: CASSPEGRGVNGELFF. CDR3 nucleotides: TGTGCCAGCAGCCCCGAGGGCAGGGGGGTAAACGGGGAGCTGTTTTTT.

This CDR3 is CASSSGTGGSPLHF. The CDR3 region has the DNA TGTGCCAGTAGTAGCGGGACAGGGGGCTCACCCCTCCACTTT. The chain carries TRBV19 and TRBJ1-6; TRBD1 agrees at 12 bases. Germline V gene data show CDR1 as LNHDA and CDR2 as SQIVND (reference sequence). This CDR3 has 14 amino acids. V was clipped by 4 bases and J by 10 bases; unmatched bases: 2.

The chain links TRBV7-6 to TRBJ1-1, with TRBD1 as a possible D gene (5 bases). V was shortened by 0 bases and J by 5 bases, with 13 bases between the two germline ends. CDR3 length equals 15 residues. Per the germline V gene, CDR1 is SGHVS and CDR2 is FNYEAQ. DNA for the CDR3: TGTGCCAGCAGCTTAGCGTTACCCGCAGGGACTGAAGCTTTCTTT. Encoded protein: CASSLALPAGTEAFF.

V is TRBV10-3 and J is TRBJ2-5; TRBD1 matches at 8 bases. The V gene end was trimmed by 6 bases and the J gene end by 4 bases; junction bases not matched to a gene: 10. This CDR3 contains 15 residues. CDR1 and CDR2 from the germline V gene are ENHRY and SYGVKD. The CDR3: CAISPPGQGRETQYF. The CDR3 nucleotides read TGTGCCATCAGCCCCCCAGGACAGGGAAGAGAGACCCAGTACTTC.

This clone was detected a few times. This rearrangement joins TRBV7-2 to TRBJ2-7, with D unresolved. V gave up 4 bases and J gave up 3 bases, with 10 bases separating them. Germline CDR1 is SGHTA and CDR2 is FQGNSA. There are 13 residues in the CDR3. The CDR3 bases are TGTGCCAGCAGCTGGTCTCAGGTCTACGAGCAGTACTTC. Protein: CASSWSQVYEQYF.

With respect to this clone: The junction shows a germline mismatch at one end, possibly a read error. CDR3 residues: CASSLNIGELFF. The CDR3 nucleotides read TGTGCCAGCAGCTTAAACATCGGGGAGCTGTTTTTT. The chain carries TRBV11-1 and TRBJ2-2; the D is unclear. Germline V CDR1 and CDR2: SGHAT, FQDESV (reference sequence). This CDR3 has 12 amino acids.

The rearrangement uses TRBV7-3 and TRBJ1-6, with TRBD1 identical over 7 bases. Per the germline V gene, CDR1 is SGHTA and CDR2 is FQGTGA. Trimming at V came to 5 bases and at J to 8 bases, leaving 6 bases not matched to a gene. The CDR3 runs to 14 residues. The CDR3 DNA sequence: TGTGCCAGCAGCCTGACAGGGAGTGATTCACCCCTCCACTTT. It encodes CASSLTGSDSPLHF. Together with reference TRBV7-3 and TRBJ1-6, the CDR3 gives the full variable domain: GAGVSQTPSNKVTEKGKYVELRCDPISGHTALYWYRQSLGQGPEFLIYFQGTGAADDSGLPNDRFFAVRPEGSVSTLKIQRTERGDSAVYLCASSLTGSDSPLHFGNGTRLTVT.

As DNA, the CDR3 is TGTGCCAGCAGCTCCCCTTACGGGGGACCTACAGATACGCAGTATTTT. Translating it yields CASSSPYGGPTDTQYF. The V and J genes are TRBV7-2 and TRBJ2-3, with D possibly being TRBD2 (6 bases). V was trimmed by 4 bases and J by 3 bases, leaving 17 bases between them. In germline, CDR1 is SGHTA, CDR2 FQGNSA. This CDR3 spans 16 amino acids.

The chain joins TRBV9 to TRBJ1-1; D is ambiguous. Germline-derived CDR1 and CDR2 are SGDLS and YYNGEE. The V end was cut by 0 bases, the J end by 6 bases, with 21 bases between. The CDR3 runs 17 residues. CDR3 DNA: TGTGCCAGCAGCGTAGGGGGTCGGGCAACGGGGTACGCTGAAGCTTTCTTT. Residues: CASSVGGRATGYAEAFF.